These T cell receptor beta chains were read from a single sample in a study of blood T cells in healthy people across ages. MiXCR was run by TCRdb on the 5' RACE reads, yielding one entry per CDR3 protein. The sample includes 870,000 or so distinct CDR3 sequences, 25% to 30% of them seen just once. The sequencing input was blood. These receptors all stem from a woman at least 80 years old in good health. The CDR3 runs from the conserved cysteine through the conserved F or W. D genes are given only for firm matches. A row's size may be missing; if present it is once, few, many or a size class.

clone_size,d_call,j_call,v_call,cdr3_aa,cdr3_nt
many,TRBD1,TRBJ1-4,TRBV2,CASRQGEGEKLFF,TGTGCCAGCAGACAGGGGGAGGGTGAAAAACTGTTTTTT
NA,TRBD2,TRBJ2-7,TRBV12-3/TRBV12-4,CASSPGLAGGVQYF,TGTGCCAGCAGCCCGGGACTAGCGGGAGGAGTGCAGTACTTC
few,NA,TRBJ2-4,TRBV7-2,CASSPIAKNIQYF,TGTGCCAGCAGCCCTATAGCCAAAAACATTCAGTACTTC
many,NA,TRBJ2-5,TRBV15,CATSREKGPQETQYF,TGTGCCACCAGCAGAGAGAAGGGCCCCCAAGAGACCCAGTACTTC
few,NA,TRBJ1-2,TRBV18,CASSPPGRAAGYTF,TGTGCCAGCTCACCACCGGGCCGGGCCGCTGGCTACACCTTC
few,NA,TRBJ1-1,TRBV6-1,CASRGGTQNTEAFF,TGTGCCAGCAGGGGTGGGACACAAAACACTGAAGCTTTCTTT
many,TRBD2,TRBJ2-7,TRBV9,CASSNRPGGDSYEQYF,TGTGCCAGCAGCAATAGACCGGGGGGAGACTCCTACGAGCAGTACTTC
NA,NA,TRBJ1-2,TRBV5-1,CASSLLEGEDYGYTF,TGCGCCAGCAGCTTGCTTGAGGGGGAGGATTATGGCTACACCTTC
many,NA,TRBJ1-5,TRBV12-3/TRBV12-4,CASSFVVGGPQHF,TGTGCCAGCAGTTTCGTGGTCGGGGGGCCCCAGCATTTT
many,NA,TRBJ2-3,TRBV20-1,CSAGLESTDTQYF,TGCAGTGCCGGACTCGAGAGCACAGATACGCAGTATTTT
NA,NA,TRBJ2-2,TRBV7-2,CASSLAGGLGTGELFF,TGTGCCAGCAGCTTAGCAGGCGGCCTGGGCACCGGGGAGCTGTTTTTT
few,NA,TRBJ2-1,TRBV20-1,CSAKRLDRLVNEQFF,TGCAGTGCTAAACGGCTGGACAGATTGGTCAATGAGCAGTTCTTC